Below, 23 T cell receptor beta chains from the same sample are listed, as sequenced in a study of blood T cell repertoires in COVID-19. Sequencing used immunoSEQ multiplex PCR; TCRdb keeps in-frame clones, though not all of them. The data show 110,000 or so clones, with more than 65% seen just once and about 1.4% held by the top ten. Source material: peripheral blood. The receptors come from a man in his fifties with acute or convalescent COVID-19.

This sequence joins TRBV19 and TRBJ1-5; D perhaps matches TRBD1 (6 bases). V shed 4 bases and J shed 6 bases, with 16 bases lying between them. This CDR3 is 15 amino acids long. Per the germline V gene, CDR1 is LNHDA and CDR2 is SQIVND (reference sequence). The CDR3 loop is CASSRFRGAGQPQHF. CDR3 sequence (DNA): TGTGCCAGTAGTAGGTTTCGGGGGGCGGGTCAGCCCCAGCATTTT.

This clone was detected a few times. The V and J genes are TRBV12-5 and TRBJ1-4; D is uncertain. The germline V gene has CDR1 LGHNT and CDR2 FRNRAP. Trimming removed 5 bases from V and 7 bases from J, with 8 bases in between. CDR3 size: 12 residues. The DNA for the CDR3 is TGTGCTAGTGGTCCCGCTACTGAAAAACTGTTTTTT. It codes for CASGPATEKLFF.

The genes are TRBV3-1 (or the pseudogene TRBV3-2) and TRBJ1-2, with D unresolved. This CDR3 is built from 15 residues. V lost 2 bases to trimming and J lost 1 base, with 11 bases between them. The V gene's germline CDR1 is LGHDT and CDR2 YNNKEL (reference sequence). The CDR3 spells CASSQRADINYGYTF. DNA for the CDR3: TGTGCCAGCAGCCAACGAGCTGACATTAACTATGGCTACACCTTC.

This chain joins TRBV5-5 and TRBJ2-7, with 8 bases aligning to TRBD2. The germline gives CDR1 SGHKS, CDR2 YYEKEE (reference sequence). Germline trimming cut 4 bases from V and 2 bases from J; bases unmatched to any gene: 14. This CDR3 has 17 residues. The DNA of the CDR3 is TGTGCCAGCAGCCGCCTCGTGGGTAGCGGGAACCCCTACGAGCAGTACGTC. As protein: CASSRLVGSGNPYEQYV.

CDR3 region: CASSPGGEGGELFF. For the CDR3, the DNA is TGCGCCAGCTCCCCCGGGGGAGAGGGCGGGGAGCTGTTTTTT. This chain links TRBV5-1 with TRBJ2-2, with D maybe TRBD2 (6 bases). Trimming cost V 7 bases and J 7 bases, with 17 bases left between them. The CDR3 runs to 14 residues. Germline CDR1 and CDR2: SGHRS and YFSETQ.

The CDR3 DNA is TGTGCCAGCAGCTTACGGGGGACAGGGGAGGATACGCAGTATTTT. Protein: CASSLRGTGEDTQYF. This sequence joins TRBV11-2 and TRBJ2-3, with TRBD1 identical over 10 bases. Trimming cost V 2 bases and J 6 bases; bases outside gene matches: 5. The CDR3 is made up of 15 amino acids. Germline-derived CDR1 and CDR2 are SGHAT and FQNNGV.

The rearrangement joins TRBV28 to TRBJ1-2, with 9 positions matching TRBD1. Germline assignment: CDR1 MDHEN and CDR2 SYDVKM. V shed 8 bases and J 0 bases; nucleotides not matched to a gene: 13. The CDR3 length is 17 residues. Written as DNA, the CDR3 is TGTGCCAGCCAGGGACCGGGACAGGGTTTATCTAACTATGGCTACACCTTC. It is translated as CASQGPGQGLSNYGYTF.

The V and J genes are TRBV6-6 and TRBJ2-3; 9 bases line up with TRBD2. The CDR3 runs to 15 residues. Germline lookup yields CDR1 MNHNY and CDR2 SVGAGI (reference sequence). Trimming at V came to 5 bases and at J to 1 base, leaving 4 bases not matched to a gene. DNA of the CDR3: TGTGCCAGCAGTGCCCCTAGCGGGGGCACAGATACGCAGTATTTT. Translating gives CASSAPSGGTDTQYF.

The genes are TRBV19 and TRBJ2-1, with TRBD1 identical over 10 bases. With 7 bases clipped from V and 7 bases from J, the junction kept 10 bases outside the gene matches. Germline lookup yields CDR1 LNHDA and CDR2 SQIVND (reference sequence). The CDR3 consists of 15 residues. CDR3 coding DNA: TGTGCCAGTAAAACCGGGACAGGGGTTAAGAATGAGCAGTTCTTC. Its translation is CASKTGTGVKNEQFF.

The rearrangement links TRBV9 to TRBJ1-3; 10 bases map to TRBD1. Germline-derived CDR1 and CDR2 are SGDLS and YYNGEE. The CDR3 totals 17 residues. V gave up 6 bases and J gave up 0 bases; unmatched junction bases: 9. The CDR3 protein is CASTSGTGAFSGNTIYF. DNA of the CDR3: TGTGCCAGCACCTCCGGGACAGGGGCTTTCTCTGGAAACACCATATATTTT.

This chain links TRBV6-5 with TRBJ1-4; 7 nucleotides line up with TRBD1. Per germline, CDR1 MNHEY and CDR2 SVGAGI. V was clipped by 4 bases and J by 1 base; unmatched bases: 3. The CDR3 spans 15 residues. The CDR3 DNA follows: TGTGCCAGCAGTTCGAACAGGGGAACTAATGAAAAACTGTTTTTT. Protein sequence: CASSSNRGTNEKLFF.

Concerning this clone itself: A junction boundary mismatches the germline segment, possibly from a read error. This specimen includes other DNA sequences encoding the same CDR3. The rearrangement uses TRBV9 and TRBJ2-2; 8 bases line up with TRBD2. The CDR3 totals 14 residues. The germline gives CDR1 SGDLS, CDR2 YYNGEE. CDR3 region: CASSLTSDTGELFF. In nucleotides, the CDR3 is TGTGCCAGCAGCTTGACTAGCGACACCGGAGAGCTGTTTTTT.

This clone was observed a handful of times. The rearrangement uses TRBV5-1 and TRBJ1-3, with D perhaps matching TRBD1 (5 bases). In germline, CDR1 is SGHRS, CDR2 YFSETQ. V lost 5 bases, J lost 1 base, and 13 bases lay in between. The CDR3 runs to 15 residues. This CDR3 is CASRFDRSSGNTIYF. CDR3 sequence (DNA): TGCGCCAGCAGATTCGACAGATCTTCTGGAAACACCATATATTTT.

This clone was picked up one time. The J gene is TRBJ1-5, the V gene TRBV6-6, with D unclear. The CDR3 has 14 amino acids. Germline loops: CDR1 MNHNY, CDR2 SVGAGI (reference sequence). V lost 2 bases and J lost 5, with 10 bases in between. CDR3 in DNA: TGTGCCAGCAGTTACCCCGAGAGGGATCAGCCCCAGCATTTT. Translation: CASSYPERDQPQHF.

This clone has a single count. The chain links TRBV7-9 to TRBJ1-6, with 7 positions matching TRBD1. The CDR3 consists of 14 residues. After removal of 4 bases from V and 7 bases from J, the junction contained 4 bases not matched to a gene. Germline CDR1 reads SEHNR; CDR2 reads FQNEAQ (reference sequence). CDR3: CASSSRGDNSPLHF. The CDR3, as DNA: TGTGCCAGCAGCTCCAGGGGGGACAATTCACCCCTCCACTTT.

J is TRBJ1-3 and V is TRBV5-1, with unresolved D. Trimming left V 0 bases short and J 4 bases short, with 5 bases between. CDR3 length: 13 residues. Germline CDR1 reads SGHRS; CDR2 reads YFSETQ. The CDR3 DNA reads TGCGCCAGCAGCTTGGATACAGGAAACACCATATATTTT. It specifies CASSLDTGNTIYF.

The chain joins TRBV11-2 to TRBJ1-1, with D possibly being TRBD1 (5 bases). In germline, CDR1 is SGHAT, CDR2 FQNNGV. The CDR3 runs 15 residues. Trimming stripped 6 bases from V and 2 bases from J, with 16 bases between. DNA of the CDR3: TGTGCCAGCAGGGGGGGGGAGAAATCAAACACTGAAGCTTTCTTT. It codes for CASRGGEKSNTEAFF.

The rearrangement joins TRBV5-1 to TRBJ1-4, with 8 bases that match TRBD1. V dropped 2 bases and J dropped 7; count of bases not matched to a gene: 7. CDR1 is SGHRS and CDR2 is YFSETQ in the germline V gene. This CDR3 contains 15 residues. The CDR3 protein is CASSLGQGGGEKLFF. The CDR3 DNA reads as TGCGCCAGCAGCTTAGGACAGGGAGGAGGTGAAAAACTGTTTTTT.

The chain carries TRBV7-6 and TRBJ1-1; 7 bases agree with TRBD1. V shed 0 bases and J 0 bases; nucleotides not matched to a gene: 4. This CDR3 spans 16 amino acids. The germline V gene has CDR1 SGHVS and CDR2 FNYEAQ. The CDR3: CASSLAGGTVNTEAFF. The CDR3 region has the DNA TGTGCCAGCAGCTTAGCGGGCGGGACAGTGAACACTGAAGCTTTCTTT.

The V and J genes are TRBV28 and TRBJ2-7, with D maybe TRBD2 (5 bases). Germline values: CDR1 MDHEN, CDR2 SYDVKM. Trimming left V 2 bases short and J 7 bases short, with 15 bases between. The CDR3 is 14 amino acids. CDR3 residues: CASSLNDLRREQYF. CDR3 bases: TGTGCCAGCAGTTTAAATGACTTAAGGAGGGAGCAGTACTTC.

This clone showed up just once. The CDR3 reads CASSGRVGNSPLHF. In nucleotides, the CDR3 is TGTGCCAGCAGCGGGCGGGTGGGAAATTCACCCCTCCACTTT. The chain links TRBV7-9 to TRBJ1-6; D unclear. V was clipped by 5 bases and J by 7 bases, with 12 bases between them. This CDR3 has 14 residues. In germline, CDR1 is SEHNR, CDR2 FQNEAQ (reference sequence).

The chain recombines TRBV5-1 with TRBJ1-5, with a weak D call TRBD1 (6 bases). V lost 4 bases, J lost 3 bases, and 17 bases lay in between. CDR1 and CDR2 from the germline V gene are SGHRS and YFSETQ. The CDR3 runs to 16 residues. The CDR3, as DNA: TGCGCCAGCAGCCCGGATTTGACAGGAGCCAATCAGCCCCAGCATTTT. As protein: CASSPDLTGANQPQHF.

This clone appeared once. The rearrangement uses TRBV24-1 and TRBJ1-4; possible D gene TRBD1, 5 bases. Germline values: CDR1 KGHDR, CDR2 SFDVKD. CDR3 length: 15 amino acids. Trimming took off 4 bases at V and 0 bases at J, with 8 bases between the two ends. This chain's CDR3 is CATSETGTTNEKLFF. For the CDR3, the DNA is TGTGCCACCAGTGAAACAGGAACAACTAATGAAAAACTGTTTTTT.